A few counts support the clone carrying this T cell receptor (beta chain). This entry comes from a study of early T cells in non-severe SARS-CoV-2 infection. Attached unique molecular identifiers marked individual cDNA molecules. MiXCR was run by TCRdb on the 5' RACE reads, yielding one entry per CDR3 protein. This sample has around 68,000 distinct CDR3 sequences, with more than 5.5% found just once. V was trimmed by 1 base and J by 7 bases, leaving 13 bases between them. Looked up from germline, CDR1 is DFQATT and CDR2 is SNEGSKA (reference sequence). CDR3 length equals 13 residues. This chain joins TRBV20-1 and TRBJ1-2, with D unclear. The specimen comprised whole blood, sampled at baseline. The sequence was collected from an adult who was a healthcare worker with PCR-confirmed SARS-CoV-2 infection or an uninfected control (not recorded which). CDR3 sequence: CSARAAVSFGYTF. CDR3 coding DNA: TGCAGTGCTAGAGCGGCGGTTAGCTTTGGCTACACCTTC.